This passage covers 29 T cell receptor beta chains from one sample sequenced in a study of naive and memory T cell subsets. Two oligonucleotides, mixed equimolar, formed the beta constant-region primer covering TRBC1 and TRBC2. Four rounds of PCR amplified the ligated cDNA using nested alpha and beta constant-region primers plus SP2. Each CDR3 protein is one row after TCRdb ran MiXCR on the UMI-ligation and nested PCR reads. The sample records under 35,000 distinct CDR3 sequences, approximately 17% being singletons. Sequences were obtained from effector memory CD4+ T cells from blood. Subset here: effector memory, CD45RA- CD27-. Every receptor here comes from a human donor in good health.

This clonotype turned up a few times. The V gene is TRBV10-3, the J gene TRBJ2-7; 7 nucleotides line up with TRBD1. Germline V CDR1 and CDR2: ENHRY, SYGVKD. The V and J ends lost 8 bases and 1 base, in that order; junction bases with no gene match: 5. This CDR3 has 13 amino acids. DNA of the CDR3: TGTGCCATCGGGACAGCATTATCCTACGAGCAGTACTTC. Protein sequence: CAIGTALSYEQYF.

This clonotype has more than one count but fewer than ten. The chain is built from TRBV28 and TRBJ2-7, with TRBD2 matching over 8 bases. Per the germline V gene, CDR1 is MDHEN and CDR2 is SYDVKM. CDR3 length: 12 residues. J gave up 4 bases and V 10 bases, and 6 bases lay outside the gene matches. DNA of the CDR3: TGTGCCACAGAGCGGGAGAGGTACGAGCAGTACTTC. It translates to CATERERYEQYF. The entire variable domain, with the rest obtained from reference TRBV28 and TRBJ2-7, is as follows: DVKVTQSSRYLVKRTGEKVFLECVQDMDHENMFWYRQDPGLGLRLIYFSYDVKMKEKGDIPEGYSVSREKKERFSLILESASTNQTSMYLCATERERYEQYFGPGTRLTVT.

The CDR3 DNA follows: TGCGCCAGCAGCTTGGCGCTTTCCAGCACAGATACGCAGTATTTT. Its translation is CASSLALSSTDTQYF. The chain employs TRBV5-1 and TRBJ2-3; D remains ambiguous. Germline CDR1 reads SGHRS; CDR2 reads YFSETQ. V dropped 0 bases and J dropped 0 bases, with 8 bases sitting between them. CDR3 length: 15 residues.

This clonotype was observed a few times. The chain is built from TRBV29-1 and TRBJ1-1, with TRBD1 identical over 9 bases. CDR3 length: 14 residues. After removal of 5 bases from V and 5 bases from J, the junction contained 9 bases not matched to a gene. Germline CDR1 reads SQVTM; CDR2 reads ANQGSEA. CDR3 in DNA: TGCAGCGTTTTCTCCGGGACAGGGAATACTGAAGCTTTCTTT. Its translation: CSVFSGTGNTEAFF.

The chain combines TRBV18 with TRBJ2-7; 7 bases match TRBD2. Germline CDR1 KGHSH, CDR2 LQKENI. The junction had 5 bases not matched to a gene; V was cut back by 3 bases and J by 3 bases. The length of the CDR3 is 14 residues. The CDR3 bases are TGTGCCAGCTCACCCCGGGGAGGGAACTACGAGCAGTACTTC. As protein: CASSPRGGNYEQYF. The whole variable domain, filled in from reference TRBV18 and TRBJ2-7, reads NAGVMQNPRHLVRRRGQEARLRCSPMKGHSHVYWYRQLPEEGLKFMVYLQKENIIDESGMPKERFSAEFPKEGPSILRIQQVVRGDSAAYFCASSPRGGNYEQYFGPGTRLTVT.

The V call is TRBV20-1, the J call TRBJ1-5; D unclear. V lost 5 bases, J lost 8 bases, and 7 bases lay in between. Per the germline V gene, CDR1 is DFQATT and CDR2 is SNEGSKA (reference sequence). The CDR3 sequence is 10 residues long. The CDR3 here is CSAVREPQHF. The CDR3 coding sequence is TGCAGTGCTGTACGAGAGCCCCAGCATTTT.

The chain is built from TRBV20-1 and TRBJ2-7; 14 positions agree with TRBD2. With 5 bases clipped from V and 6 bases from J, the junction kept 12 bases outside the gene matches. The length of the CDR3 is 16 residues. The germline V gene encodes CDR1 DFQATT and CDR2 SNEGSKA (reference sequence). CDR3 amino acids: CSAAGTSGSKRLEQYF. The CDR3 DNA reads TGCAGTGCTGCCGGGACTAGCGGGAGCAAGCGGCTCGAGCAGTACTTC.

This clonotype has just a few counts. The V call is TRBV9, the J call TRBJ2-5; no definite D call. This CDR3 comprises 15 residues. Germline loops: CDR1 SGDLS, CDR2 YYNGEE. V was clipped by 1 base and J by 4 bases, with 14 bases between them. DNA of the CDR3: TGTGCCAGCAGCGTATTGACCGGGCAGTCAGAGACCCAGTACTTC. Its translation: CASSVLTGQSETQYF. The full variable domain, its missing parts supplied by reference TRBV9 and TRBJ2-5, is DSGVTQTPKHLITATGQRVTLRCSPRSGDLSVYWYQQSLDQGLQFLIQYYNGEERAKGNILERFSAQQFPDLHSELNLSSLELGDSALYFCASSVLTGQSETQYFGPGTRLLVL.

This clonotype was found many times. The V call is TRBV30, the J call TRBJ1-2, with D unresolved. This CDR3 contains 13 residues. The germline gives CDR1 GTSNPN, CDR2 SVGIG (reference sequence). Trimming shortened V by 5 bases and J by 6 bases, and 16 bases separated the two germline ends. The CDR3 DNA reads as TGTGCCTGGGAAGATATCGGGCAAGATGGCTACACCTTC. This gives the protein CAWEDIGQDGYTF.

The chain uses TRBV7-3 and TRBJ2-3, with TRBD2 matching 11 bases. The germline V gene has CDR1 SGHTA and CDR2 FQGTGA. J lost 0 bases, V lost 5 bases, and 7 bases had no gene match. This CDR3 region has 17 residues. The CDR3 DNA is TGTGCCAGCAGCCGCGGACTAGCGGGCAGTAGCACAGATACGCAGTATTTT. As protein: CASSRGLAGSSTDTQYF.

This chain connects TRBV20-1 to TRBJ1-5; no reliable D call. Trimming shortened V by 6 bases and J by 6 bases, and 21 bases separated the two germline ends. Germline values: CDR1 DFQATT, CDR2 SNEGSKA (reference sequence). The length of the CDR3 is 15 residues. The CDR3 DNA reads TGCAGTGCACTCAACCGGGCCACTCTCCGTCAGCCCCAGCATTTT. Amino acid sequence: CSALNRATLRQPQHF.

The chain employs TRBV28 and TRBJ1-2; D is unclear. V lost 3 bases and J 1 base, leaving 15 bases between the germline ends. The CDR3 has 16 residues. CDR1 is MDHEN and CDR2 is SYDVKM in the germline V gene. The CDR3 nucleotides read TGTGCCAGCAGTTTTCCCCGGCCTACTATTAACTATGGCTACACCTTC. Translation: CASSFPRPTINYGYTF.

The table lists this clonotype with a few counts. The chain combines TRBV9 with TRBJ2-2; TRBD2 is a possible D gene (5 bases). V dropped 0 bases and J dropped 2 bases, with 11 bases sitting between them. The CDR3 spans 16 residues. Germline V gene data show CDR1 as SGDLS and CDR2 as YYNGEE. As DNA, the CDR3 is TGTGCCAGCAGCGTAGTTTCCGGGATCAACACCGGGGAGCTGTTTTTT. Its protein product is CASSVVSGINTGELFF. The full variable domain, rest sourced from reference TRBV9 and TRBJ2-2, is DSGVTQTPKHLITATGQRVTLRCSPRSGDLSVYWYQQSLDQGLQFLIQYYNGEERAKGNILERFSAQQFPDLHSELNLSSLELGDSALYFCASSVVSGINTGELFFGEGSRLTVL.

In its sample, this clonotype was seen many times. The chain joins TRBV11-1 to TRBJ2-7; D gene uncertain. Trimming stripped 2 bases from V and 4 bases from J, with 6 bases between. CDR1 is SGHAT and CDR2 is FQDESV in the germline V gene (reference sequence). The CDR3 covers 12 residues. The CDR3 is CASSLKGYEQYF. CDR3 nucleotide sequence: TGTGCCAGCAGCTTAAAAGGTTACGAGCAGTACTTC.

This clonotype was seen repeatedly, ten times or more. The chain joins TRBV6-2 or TRBV6-3 to TRBJ2-7; D assignment may be TRBD1 or TRBD2 (5 bases each). Between the trimmed V and J ends, which lost 6 bases and 2 bases, there was a span of 17 bases. This CDR3 spans 15 amino acids. Germline values: CDR1 MNHEY, CDR2 SVGEGT. This chain's CDR3 is CASRRLGGTAYEQYF. As DNA, the CDR3 is TGTGCCAGCAGACGCCTCGGTGGGACCGCCTACGAGCAGTACTTC.

This clonotype was observed a handful of times. The chain couples TRBV7-2 to TRBJ2-1, with 7 nucleotides matching TRBD1. The V gene end was trimmed by 3 bases and the J gene end by 6 bases; junction bases not matched to a gene: 11. The CDR3 covers 16 residues. CDR1 SGHTA and CDR2 FQGNSA come from the germline V gene. The CDR3: CASSFASGTVINEQFF. Here the CDR3 DNA reads TGTGCCAGCAGCTTCGCTTCCGGGACAGTAATCAATGAGCAGTTCTTC.

This clonotype has ten or more counts. V and J are TRBV7-8 and TRBJ2-5; TRBD1 agrees at 7 bases. This CDR3 contains 17 residues. Germline V gene sequence: CDR1 SGHVS, CDR2 FQNEAQ. V gave up 1 base and J gave up 2 bases; unmatched junction bases: 10. The CDR3 DNA reads as TGTGCCAGCAGCTTAGGTCTTGCAGGGGGAATTCAAGAGACCCAGTACTTC. As protein: CASSLGLAGGIQETQYF.

In this sample, this clonotype turned up a few times. In DNA form, the CDR3 reads TGTGCCAGCACGGACAGGGACAATCAGCCCCAGCATTTT. This gives the protein CASTDRDNQPQHF. The J gene is TRBJ1-5, the V gene TRBV2; TRBD1 agrees at 8 bases. CDR1 and CDR2 (germline): SNHLY, FYNNEI. V was clipped by 7 bases and J by 3 bases; unmatched bases: 2. The CDR3 contains 13 residues.

This clonotype was counted a few times. This chain uses TRBV5-6 with TRBJ2-2; 7 bases match TRBD2. The germline CDR1 and CDR2 sequences are SGHDT and YYEEEE. Germline trimming cut 3 bases from V and 3 bases from J; bases unmatched to any gene: 11. This CDR3 spans 17 amino acids. The CDR3 DNA reads as TGTGCCAGCAGCTACGAGAGACTAGCTAGGTACACCGGGGAGCTGTTTTTT. It is translated as CASSYERLARYTGELFF.

This clonotype was counted ten times or more. V gene TRBV10-3 combines with J gene TRBJ2-1, with 8 bases lining up with TRBD2. V lost 2 bases to trimming and J lost 4 bases; unmatched junction nucleotides: 4. Germline V gene sequence: CDR1 ENHRY, CDR2 SYGVKD. This CDR3 spans 15 amino acids. The CDR3 sequence is CAISERSGGYNEQFF. In DNA form, the CDR3 reads TGTGCCATCAGTGAGAGAAGCGGGGGTTACAATGAGCAGTTCTTC.

The chain employs TRBV4-2 and TRBJ2-1; no clear D gene. This CDR3 region has 17 residues. Deletions cut 0 bases from V and 5 bases from J, with 17 bases between. The V gene's germline CDR1 is LGHNA and CDR2 YNFKEQ. DNA of the CDR3: TGTGCCAGCAGCCAAGAGCCGGCCAGGTTAAGGAACAATGAGCAGTTCTTC. Amino acids: CASSQEPARLRNNEQFF.

The sample holds a few counts of this clonotype. The CDR3 DNA sequence: TGTGCCAGCAGTTTGGGGGGACAGGGTCGGCCCCAGCATTTT. This translates into CASSLGGQGRPQHF. The chain uses TRBV12-3 or TRBV12-4 and TRBJ1-5, with 9 bases matching TRBD1. The V gene end was trimmed by 3 bases and the J gene end by 9 bases; junction bases not matched to a gene: 6. This CDR3 has 14 amino acids.

This chain connects TRBV6-5 to TRBJ2-2; no clear D. Germline V gene lookup returns CDR1 MNHEY and CDR2 SVGAGI. CDR3 size: 15 residues. V was clipped by 2 bases and J by 4 bases, with 11 bases between them. CDR3 nucleotides: TGTGCCAGCAGTTACGGACCGAAGATCACCGGGGAGCTGTTTTTT. Translating it yields CASSYGPKITGELFF.

The chain carries TRBV24-1 and TRBJ2-1; 10 nucleotides match TRBD1. The CDR3 is 17 amino acids. Germline CDR1 and CDR2: KGHDR and SFDVKD. The ends lost 4 bases at V and 5 bases at J; junction bases unmatched: 10. In DNA, the CDR3 is TGTGCCACCAGTGACCCTCAACCGGGACAGGGGAACAATGAGCAGTTCTTC. Its translation is CATSDPQPGQGNNEQFF.

The rearrangement links TRBV28 to TRBJ1-1; 9 bases line up with TRBD1. Unmatched junction bases numbered 0, after V lost 3 bases and J lost 4 bases. The V gene's germline CDR1 is MDHEN and CDR2 SYDVKM. This CDR3 region has 13 residues. The CDR3: CASSLGQGTEAFF. For the CDR3, the DNA is TGTGCCAGCAGTTTGGGACAGGGCACTGAAGCTTTCTTT.

The sample holds many counts of this clonotype. The chain uses TRBV20-1 and TRBJ1-2, with D uncertain. The length of the CDR3 is 14 residues. Germline CDR1 is DFQATT and CDR2 is SNEGSKA (reference sequence). V gave up 1 base and J gave up 2 bases, with 11 bases separating them. The CDR3: CSARVPPPNYGYTF. The CDR3, as DNA: TGCAGTGCTAGAGTCCCACCGCCGAACTATGGCTACACCTTC.

This chain joins TRBV20-1 and TRBJ2-4, with a tentative D call TRBD1 (7 bases). The CDR3 loop spans 14 amino acids. Germline values: CDR1 DFQATT, CDR2 SNEGSKA (reference sequence). V dropped 0 bases and J dropped 8 bases, with 14 bases sitting between them. The CDR3 region is CSARDLSGGYIQYF. The DNA for the CDR3 is TGCAGTGCTAGAGATCTTTCAGGGGGGTACATTCAGTACTTC.

This clonotype rates as medium-sized. V and J are TRBV5-6 and TRBJ2-6; D remains unclear. The CDR3 sequence is 12 residues long. Germline CDR1 and CDR2: SGHDT and YYEEEE. V was pared by 10 bases and J by 2 bases, with 7 bases between. The CDR3 protein is CAQRAGANVLTF. The CDR3 nucleotides read TGTGCCCAAAGGGCTGGGGCCAACGTCCTGACTTTC.

This CDR3 reads CAIGGDAGLAGEQYF. The CDR3 bases are TGTGCCATCGGGGGGGATGCGGGACTAGCGGGCGAGCAGTACTTC. The gene calls are TRBV10-3 and TRBJ2-7, with 12 nucleotides matching TRBD2. Trimming at V came to 8 bases and at J to 6 bases, leaving 11 bases not matched to a gene. Per the germline V gene, CDR1 is ENHRY and CDR2 is SYGVKD. This CDR3 region has 15 residues.